Listed here are 9 T cell receptor beta chains from one sample, sequenced in a study of post-analysis software for immune sequencing data. General study points: Five TRBV segments, including TRBV5-6, TRBV5-1 and TRBV20-1, were more frequent in patients than controls.

What these receptors recognize is not known. Unique-molecular-identifier-tagged TCR beta cDNA libraries were used. One entry per CDR3 protein results from TCRdb running MiXCR on the PCR reads. Of 380,000 or so distinct CDR3 sequences in the sample, roughly 35% were seen once. The sequencing sample was made of blood. These TCRs come from a girl between 10 and 17 years old with multiple sclerosis.

CDR3 bases: TGTGCCAGCAGAGAACTTGGGGCCAACGTCCTGACTTTC. As protein: CASRELGANVLTF. This sequence joins TRBV27 and TRBJ2-6; D not resolved. This CDR3 comprises 13 residues. V lost 6 bases and J 3 bases, leaving 6 bases between the germline ends. Germline loops: CDR1 MNHEY, CDR2 SMNVEV (reference sequence).

The CDR3 loop is CAWSDRLNQPQHF. The CDR3 DNA reads as TGTGCCTGGAGTGACCGGCTCAATCAGCCCCAGCATTTT. This chain joins TRBV30 and TRBJ1-5; D is ambiguous. From germline, CDR1 is GTSNPN and CDR2 SVGIG (reference sequence). V was clipped by 1 base and J by 3 bases, with 7 bases between them. The CDR3 is 13 residues long.

The chain carries TRBV5-1 and TRBJ1-2; 9 nucleotides align to TRBD1. Germline V CDR1 and CDR2: SGHRS, YFSETQ. The CDR3 is 16 residues long. Trimming took 1 base from V and 7 from J; bases not matched to a gene: 11. CDR3 DNA: TGCGCCAGCAGCTTGATTTCCGGGACAGGGAATTTTGGCTACACCTTC. Protein: CASSLISGTGNFGYTF.

A few counts support this clonotype. V usage is TRBV5-1 and J usage is TRBJ2-1, with D tentatively TRBD2 (6 bases). The CDR3 loop spans 18 amino acids. Germline V gives CDR1 SGHRS, CDR2 YFSETQ. Trimming removed 7 bases at V and 0 bases at J, with 23 bases between. This CDR3 is CASFSHTGGWSSYNEQFF. CDR3 sequence (DNA): TGCGCCAGCTTTTCCCACACCGGGGGATGGAGCTCCTACAATGAGCAGTTCTTC.

In nucleotides, the CDR3 is TGTGCCAGCAGCCCACACATCACGCAAGAGACCCAGTACTTC. Translation gives CASSPHITQETQYF. V and J are TRBV7-2 and TRBJ2-5, with unresolved D. V dropped 5 bases and J dropped 2 bases, with 12 bases sitting between them. The CDR3 is made up of 14 amino acids. Per germline, CDR1 SGHTA and CDR2 FQGNSA.

The chain employs TRBV20-1 and TRBJ2-1; D is undetermined. The CDR3 consists of 16 residues. The germline gives CDR1 DFQATT, CDR2 SNEGSKA (reference sequence). Trimming removed 2 bases from V and 4 bases from J, with 18 bases in between. CDR3 DNA: TGCAGTGCTAGAAATTTCGCCGGGCCGGCGTACAATGAGCAGTTCTTC. This encodes CSARNFAGPAYNEQFF.

The chain combines TRBV12-3 or TRBV12-4 with TRBJ1-5, with a possible D match to TRBD1 (5 bases). The CDR3 spans 14 residues. V was pared by 6 bases and J by 3 bases, with 12 bases between. The DNA of the CDR3 is TGTGCCAGCAGGAGAGGGACCATCAATCAGCCCCAGCATTTT. This encodes CASRRGTINQPQHF.

The rearrangement joins TRBV29-1 to TRBJ2-3; a possible D gene is TRBD1 (6 bases). Germline CDR1 reads SQVTM; CDR2 reads ANQGSEA. The V end was cut by 4 bases, the J end by 1 base, with 9 bases between. The CDR3 loop spans 13 amino acids. CDR3 loop: CSVGGPGTDTQYF. In nucleotides, the CDR3 is TGCAGCGTTGGGGGGCCTGGCACAGATACGCAGTATTTT.

V usage is TRBV2 and J usage is TRBJ1-2; 7 bases match TRBD1. V lost 6 bases and J lost 5; bases outside the gene matches: 9. Per germline, CDR1 SNHLY and CDR2 FYNNEI. This CDR3 contains 14 residues. For the CDR3, the DNA is TGTGCCAGCAGATTCGGACAGGCCCGTTATGGCTACACCTTC. It codes for CASRFGQARYGYTF. Drawing the rest from reference TRBV2 and TRBJ1-2, the complete variable domain is EPEVTQTPSHQVTQMGQEVILRCVPISNHLYFYWYRQILGQKVEFLVSFYNNEISEKSEIFDDQFSVERPDGSNFTLKIRSTKLEDSAMYFCASRFGQARYGYTFGSGTRLTVV.